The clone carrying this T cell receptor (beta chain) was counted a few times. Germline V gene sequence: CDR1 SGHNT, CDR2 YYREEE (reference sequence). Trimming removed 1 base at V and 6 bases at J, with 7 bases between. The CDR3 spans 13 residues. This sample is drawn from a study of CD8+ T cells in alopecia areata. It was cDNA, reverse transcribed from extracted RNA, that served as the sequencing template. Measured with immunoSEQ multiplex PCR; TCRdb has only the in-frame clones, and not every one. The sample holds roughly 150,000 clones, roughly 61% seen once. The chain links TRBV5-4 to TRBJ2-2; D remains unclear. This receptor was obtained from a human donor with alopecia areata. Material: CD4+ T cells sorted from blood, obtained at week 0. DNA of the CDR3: TGTGCCAGCAGCTTGTTTGTTCCCGGGGAGCTGTTTTTT. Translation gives CASSLFVPGELFF.